A selection of T cell receptor beta chains follows, all from one sample in a study of somatic mutations in cytotoxic T cells in rheumatoid arthritis. Here immunoSEQ multiplex PCR was the method, and the copy in TCRdb shows in-frame clones only, minus some. The sample shows 15,000 to 20,000 clones, almost 85% of them seen only once. Sequenced sample: CD8+ T cells sorted from blood. These receptors were taken from a woman between 50 and 59 years old in good health. The CDR3 runs from the conserved cysteine through the conserved F or W.

v_call: TRBV7-9; cdr3_aa: CAIAVTGDEQYF
v_call: TRBV5-4; cdr3_aa: CASSLDTGGGGYGYTF
v_call: TRBV29-1; cdr3_aa: CSVEDAASGSSYNEQFF
v_call: TRBV7-8; cdr3_aa: CASSFRTPGGELFF
v_call: TRBV4-2; cdr3_aa: CASSQGTSGGQETQYF
v_call: TRBV4-3; cdr3_aa: CASSQDLDSGNTIYF
v_call: TRBV27; cdr3_aa: CASSLTGSSGNTIYF
v_call: TRBV6-4; cdr3_aa: CASTNEAGSYNEQFF
v_call: TRBV30; cdr3_aa: CAWSVSLTGLRNEQFF
v_call: TRBV7-9; cdr3_aa: CASSTQGSSEAFF
v_call: TRBV27; cdr3_aa: CASSEASGYEQYF
v_call: TRBV9; cdr3_aa: CASSARVGGAQNEKLFF
v_call: TRBV7-9; cdr3_aa: CASSLLEGTGLVNEQFF
v_call: TRBV7-9; cdr3_aa: CASSLVDRGLGEQYF
v_call: TRBV6-4; cdr3_aa: CASSDKPGRNTEAFF
v_call: TRBV7-9; cdr3_aa: CASSSGGTGELFF
v_call: TRBV29-1; cdr3_aa: CSVGVGGSGEQFF
v_call: TRBV18; cdr3_aa: CASSPSVAGGVDNEQFF
v_call: TRBV4-3; cdr3_aa: CASSQDRTSGAYNEQFF
v_call: TRBV19; cdr3_aa: CASSSEGTGQQPQHF
v_call: TRBV14; cdr3_aa: CASSQVLAGGPRTGELFF
v_call: TRBV28; cdr3_aa: CASSFPVTEAETQYF
v_call: TRBV29-1; cdr3_aa: CSVIAGLLTDTQYF
v_call: TRBV2; cdr3_aa: CASSGQNTEAFF
v_call: TRBV11-3; cdr3_aa: CASKTSGDTGELFF
v_call: TRBV7-2; cdr3_aa: CASSLAASGGVEQYF
v_call: TRBV14; cdr3_aa: CASSQVEPQRFF
v_call: TRBV7-9; cdr3_aa: CASSLWGNTEAFF
v_call: TRBV18; cdr3_aa: CASSPRPGTGGGTYEQYF
v_call: TRBV6-5; cdr3_aa: CASSWTGGEEGYTF
v_call: TRBV27; cdr3_aa: CASSLGPLPPDEQYF
v_call: TRBV7-2; cdr3_aa: CASSSNGLAVYNEQFF
v_call: TRBV7-7; cdr3_aa: CASSPDFRGVLQYF
v_call: TRBV7-2; cdr3_aa: CASSLVLGSGEQFF
v_call: TRBV9; cdr3_aa: CASSTGAYNEQFF
v_call: TRBV10-3; cdr3_aa: CAISLGPRYGYTF
v_call: TRBV7-2; cdr3_aa: CASSLAGGSYAEQYF